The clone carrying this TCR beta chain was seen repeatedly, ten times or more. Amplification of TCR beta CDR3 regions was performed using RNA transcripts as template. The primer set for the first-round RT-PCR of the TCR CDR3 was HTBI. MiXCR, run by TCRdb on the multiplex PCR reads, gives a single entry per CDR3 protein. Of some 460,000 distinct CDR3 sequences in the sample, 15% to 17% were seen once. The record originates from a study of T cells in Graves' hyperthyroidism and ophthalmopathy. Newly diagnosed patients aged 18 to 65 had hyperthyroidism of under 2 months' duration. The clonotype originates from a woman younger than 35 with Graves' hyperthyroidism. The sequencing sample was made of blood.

CDR3 nucleotides: TGCAGTGCTAGGTTTGGCAGGGTAGAGACCCAGTACTTC. This codes for CSARFGRVETQYF. This chain uses TRBV20-1 with TRBJ2-5; perhaps TRBD1 as D (5 bases). Germline CDR1 reads DFQATT; CDR2 reads SNEGSKA (reference sequence). Trimming stripped 3 bases from V and 4 bases from J, with 12 bases between. The CDR3 covers 13 residues.